Each of the 15 T cell receptor beta chains below was sequenced from the same sample in a study of blood T cells in healthy people across ages. The use of a sample-barcoded 5' primer and a J-beta primer mix characterized a second PCR of about 7 to 12 cycles. One entry per CDR3 protein results from TCRdb running MiXCR on the 5' RACE reads. Found here are 650,000 or so distinct CDR3 sequences, 52% of them singletons; the top ten hold approximately 12%. The sequenced sample consisted of blood. The receptors were sampled from a woman aged 80 or older in good health.

This clonotype has ten or more counts. The V gene is TRBV27, the J gene TRBJ2-1, with 10 bases identical to TRBD1. The CDR3 is made up of 14 amino acids. The V gene end was trimmed by 8 bases and the J gene end by 5 bases; junction bases not matched to a gene: 6. Germline loops: CDR1 MNHEY, CDR2 SMNVEV (reference sequence). The CDR3 reads CASHPGQGHNEQFF. The CDR3, as DNA: TGTGCCAGCCACCCGGGACAGGGGCACAATGAGCAGTTCTTC.

This clonotype has just one count. The chain links TRBV5-1 to TRBJ2-7; a possible D gene is TRBD2 (5 bases). The J call may be in error: the DNA end matches TRBJ2-5 better. CDR1 is SGHRS and CDR2 is YFSETQ in the germline V gene. This CDR3 region has 13 residues. The CDR3, as DNA: TGCGCCAGCAGCGACGGCCGGGGAGAGACCCAGTACTTC. Translation gives CASSDGRGETQYF.

This rearrangement joins TRBV5-1 to TRBJ1-4, with TRBD1 matching over 7 bases. With V trimmed by 4 bases and J by 6 bases, 6 bases remained unmatched. Germline CDR1 is SGHRS and CDR2 is YFSETQ. The length of the CDR3 is 14 residues. DNA for the CDR3: TGCGCCAGCAGCGAGTCGGGACAGCATGAAAAACTGTTTTTT. Translating gives CASSESGQHEKLFF.

For this clonotype: One end of the junction is discordant with germline, which a read error may explain. The chain couples TRBV4-2 to TRBJ2-5; maybe TRBD2 (5 bases). Germline V gene lookup returns CDR1 LGHNA and CDR2 YNFKEQ. The CDR3 totals 16 residues. This chain's CDR3 is CASSQLGGRHQETQYF. As DNA, the CDR3 is TGTGCCAGCAGCCAGTTAGGCGGGCGGCACCAGGAGACCCAGTACTTC.

This clonotype was recorded at least ten times. This rearrangement joins TRBV3-1 to TRBJ2-3, with 12 bases matching TRBD2. In germline, CDR1 is LGHDT, CDR2 YNNKEL (reference sequence). Losses at the gene ends were 4 bases for V and 3 bases for J; bases not matched to a gene: 5. The CDR3 totals 16 residues. The CDR3 sequence is CASSLRTSGVTDTQYF. DNA for the CDR3: TGTGCCAGCAGCCTTCGGACTAGCGGGGTAACAGATACGCAGTATTTT.

This clonotype was found many times. The rearrangement uses TRBV13 and TRBJ2-1; no clear D. The V and J ends lost 3 bases and 3 bases respectively, with 18 bases between them. This CDR3 has 17 amino acids. The germline gives CDR1 PRHDT, CDR2 FYEKMQ (reference sequence). The CDR3 sequence is CASSFIPVPPNYNEQFF. The CDR3 DNA reads as TGTGCCAGCAGCTTTATTCCGGTTCCTCCGAACTACAATGAGCAGTTCTTC.

V is TRBV20-1 and J is TRBJ1-1; 9 bases are a match to TRBD1. The CDR3 length is 13 residues. CDR1 is DFQATT and CDR2 is SNEGSKA in the germline V gene (reference sequence). V gave up 1 base and J gave up 5 bases; unmatched junction bases: 2. CDR3 amino acids: CSARVTGGTEAFF. The CDR3 nucleotides are TGCAGTGCTAGAGTGACAGGGGGAACTGAAGCTTTCTTT.

The chain employs TRBV15 and TRBJ2-3, with no clear D. Trimming shortened V by 5 bases and J by 7 bases, and 7 bases separated the two germline ends. There are 11 residues in the CDR3. Germline V gene sequence: CDR1 LNHNV, CDR2 YYDKDF (reference sequence). The CDR3 coding sequence is TGTGCCACCAGCCCCGGATATACGCAGTATTTT. It encodes CATSPGYTQYF.

Notes on this clonotype: A much more abundant neighbour one base away suggests this may be a read error. The chain links TRBV12-5 to TRBJ2-1; unclear D gene. The CDR3 is 17 amino acids. CDR1 is LGHNT and CDR2 is FRNRAP in the germline V gene. CDR3 in amino acids: CASSRSQTALSCNEQFF. The CDR3 DNA reads as TGTGCTAGCTCTCGTTCCCAGACGGCACTCTCCTGCAATGAGCAGTTCTTC.

This clonotype was detected only a few times. This may come from a read error, since a much larger clone is one base off. The chain recombines TRBV10-2 with TRBJ2-1; D is perhaps TRBD1 (5 bases). V lost 3 bases and J lost 13, with 19 bases in between. Germline V gene sequence: CDR1 WSHSY, CDR2 SAAADI. This CDR3 comprises 14 residues. The CDR3 DNA sequence: TGCGCCAGCAGTGATCTCCTAGGGGAAGAGACCCAGTTCTTC. It is translated as CASSDLLGEETQFF.

Many counts were recorded for this clonotype. The V call is TRBV3-1, the J call TRBJ2-5; 9 nucleotides align to TRBD2. The CDR3 extends over 15 amino acids. V trimming: 3 bases; J trimming: 5 bases; junction bases outside the gene matches: 7. Germline values: CDR1 LGHDT, CDR2 YNNKEL (reference sequence). The CDR3 spells CASSQTTSGVETQYF. For the CDR3, the DNA is TGTGCCAGCAGCCAGACGACTAGCGGCGTGGAGACCCAGTACTTC.

The V call is TRBV7-2, the J call TRBJ1-5; 9 positions match TRBD1. The germline V gene has CDR1 SGHTA and CDR2 FQGNSA. V dropped 6 bases and J dropped 7; count of bases not matched to a gene: 7. The CDR3 spans 14 residues. The CDR3 nucleotides are TGTGCCAGCAGTTTTACAGGGGGCCAACAGCCCCAGCATTTT. Its protein is CASSFTGGQQPQHF.

This clonotype was seen at least ten times. The chain has TRBV7-8 and TRBJ2-1; D remains unclear. The germline V and J ends were trimmed by 6 bases and 10 bases, with 10 bases remaining between them. Per germline, CDR1 SGHVS and CDR2 FQNEAQ. The CDR3 length is 11 residues. CDR3 region: CASSPDLEQFF. The CDR3 DNA reads TGTGCCAGCAGTCCGGACCTCGAGCAGTTCTTC.

This rearrangement joins TRBV2 to TRBJ2-1; no clear D. The ends were cut back, 6 bases at V and 6 bases at J, with 9 bases in the middle. Looked up from germline, CDR1 is SNHLY and CDR2 is FYNNEI. This CDR3 is 12 amino acids long. For the CDR3, the DNA is TGTGCCAGCAGCGGGCGGAGCAATGAGCAGTTCTTC. Protein sequence: CASSGRSNEQFF.

In its sample, this clonotype was seen a few times. One junction end does not reproduce the germline sequence, and a read error may be involved. CDR3 DNA: TGCGCCAGCAGCTTTGAGGGAGGGTCGGGAAATGGGCAGTTCTTC. Encoded protein: CASSFEGGSGNGQFF. The rearrangement joins TRBV5-1 to TRBJ2-1; 7 nucleotides align to TRBD2. This CDR3 region has 15 residues. The germline V gene has CDR1 SGHRS and CDR2 YFSETQ.